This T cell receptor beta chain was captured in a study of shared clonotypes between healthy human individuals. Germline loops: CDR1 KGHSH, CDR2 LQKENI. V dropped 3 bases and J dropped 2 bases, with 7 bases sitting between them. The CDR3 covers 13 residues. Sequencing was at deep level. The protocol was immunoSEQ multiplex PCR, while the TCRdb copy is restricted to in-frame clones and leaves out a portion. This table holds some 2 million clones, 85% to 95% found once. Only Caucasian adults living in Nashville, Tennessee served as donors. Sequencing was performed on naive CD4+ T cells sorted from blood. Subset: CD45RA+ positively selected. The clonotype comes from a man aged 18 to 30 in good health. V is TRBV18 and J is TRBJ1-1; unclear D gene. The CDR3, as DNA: TGTGCCAGCTCACCTGAACCTAACACTGAAGCTTTCTTT. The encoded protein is CASSPEPNTEAFF.